This passage covers 8 T cell receptor beta chains from one sample sequenced in a study of blood T cell repertoires in COVID-19. Profiled with immunoSEQ multiplex PCR; TCRdb holds only in-frame clones, not every one. Of approximately 170,000 clones listed, approximately 86% were seen once; the top ten hold 7% to 7.5%. Sequencing used peripheral blood. The receptors shown here come from a woman aged 80 or over in a cohort sampled during active or convalescent COVID-19.

The chain uses TRBV12-2 and TRBJ2-7; TRBD2, the D gene given by the table, was not confirmed from the DNA. TRBV12-2 is a listed pseudogene. The CDR3 is made up of 16 amino acids. CDR3 sequence: CASPLRASGRGYEQYV. In DNA form, the CDR3 reads TGTGCAAGTCCCCTTAGGGCTAGCGGGAGGGGGTACGAGCAGTACGTC.

The rearrangement links TRBV6-5 to TRBJ2-7; TRBD1 matches at 9 bases. The CDR3 contains 15 residues. The germline V gene encodes CDR1 MNHEY and CDR2 SVGAGI. J gave up 4 bases and V 0 bases, and 4 bases lay outside the gene matches. The CDR3 region has the DNA TGTGCCAGCAGTTACTCCGGGACAGGGCTTTACGAGCAGTACTTC. This codes for CASSYSGTGLYEQYF.

The genes are TRBV12-3 or TRBV12-4 and TRBJ2-3; the D is unclear. Trimming removed 2 bases from V and 4 bases from J, with 7 bases in between. The CDR3 totals 13 residues. The CDR3 DNA reads as TGTGCCAGCAGTTTAACGAGAGCAGATACGCAGTATTTT. Translating it yields CASSLTRADTQYF.

The chain has TRBV7-9 and TRBJ2-6; a possible D gene is TRBD1 (6 bases). Germline assignment: CDR1 SEHNR and CDR2 FQNEAQ (reference sequence). The CDR3 length is 18 residues. V gave up 5 bases and J gave up 2 bases, with 19 bases separating them. The CDR3 sequence is CASSRGGWGQAGANVLTF. Written as DNA, the CDR3 is TGTGCCAGCAGCCGCGGCGGGTGGGGGCAAGCTGGGGCCAACGTCCTGACTTTC.

The CDR3 DNA follows: TGTGCCAGCAGTGATGCGGGAGATTGGGAGAACAATGAGCAGTTCTTC. Protein product: CASSDAGDWENNEQFF. This chain connects TRBV6-1 to TRBJ2-1; TRBD2 aligns across 7 bases. J lost 5 bases, V lost 3 bases, and 10 bases had no gene match. The CDR3 covers 16 residues. In germline, CDR1 is MNHNS, CDR2 SASEGT.

The chain uses TRBV6-5 and TRBJ2-1; weak D call: TRBD2 (5 bases). The CDR3 has 13 amino acids. CDR1 and CDR2 from the germline V gene are MNHEY and SVGAGI. Trimming removed 7 bases at V and 10 bases at J, with 17 bases between. CDR3 nucleotides: TGTGCCAGCACGAGGGCGATCGATGGGGAGCAGTTCTTC. Amino acid sequence: CASTRAIDGEQFF.

This chain connects TRBV30 to TRBJ1-6; a weak D match, TRBD1 (5 bases). The CDR3 has 14 residues. The V end was cut by 3 bases, the J end by 5 bases, with 11 bases between. Germline V gives CDR1 GTSNPN, CDR2 SVGIG (reference sequence). CDR3 loop: CAWRDNLDNSPLHF. DNA for the CDR3: TGTGCCTGGAGGGACAACCTAGATAATTCACCCCTCCACTTT.

This clone occurred a few times. The J gene is TRBJ1-5, the V gene TRBV12-5; 10 bases map to TRBD1. The CDR3 covers 14 residues. Losses at the gene ends were 6 bases for V and 6 bases for J; bases not matched to a gene: 5. Germline assignment: CDR1 LGHNT and CDR2 FRNRAP. Written as DNA, the CDR3 is TGTGCTAGTGGCAGACAGGGGGCGCGTCAGCCCCAGCATTTT. Amino acids: CASGRQGARQPQHF. The full variable domain, its missing parts supplied by reference TRBV12-5 and TRBJ1-5, is DARVTQTPRHKVTEMGQEVTMRCQPILGHNTVFWYRQTMMQGLELLAYFRNRAPLDDSGMPKDRFSAEMPDATLATLKIQPSEPRDSAVYFCASGRQGARQPQHFGDGTRLSIL.